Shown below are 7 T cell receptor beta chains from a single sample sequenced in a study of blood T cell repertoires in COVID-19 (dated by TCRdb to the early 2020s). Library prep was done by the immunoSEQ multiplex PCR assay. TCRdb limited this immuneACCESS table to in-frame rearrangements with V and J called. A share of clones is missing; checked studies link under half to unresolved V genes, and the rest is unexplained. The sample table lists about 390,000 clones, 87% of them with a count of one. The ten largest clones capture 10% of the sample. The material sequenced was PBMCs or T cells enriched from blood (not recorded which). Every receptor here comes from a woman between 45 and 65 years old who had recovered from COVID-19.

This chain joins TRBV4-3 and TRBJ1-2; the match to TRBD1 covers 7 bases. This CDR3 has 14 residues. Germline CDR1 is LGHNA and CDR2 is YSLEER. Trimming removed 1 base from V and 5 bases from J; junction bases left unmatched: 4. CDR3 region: CASSQGTGVYGYTF. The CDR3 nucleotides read TGCGCCAGCAGCCAAGGTACAGGGGTGTATGGCTACACCTTC.

Written as DNA, the CDR3 is TGTGCCAGCAGCTTTAGAGGGGGCGTTGGCACAGATACGCAGTATTTT. It is translated as CASSFRGGVGTDTQYF. This chain links TRBV7-9 with TRBJ2-3, with 7 bases lining up with TRBD1. The CDR3 runs 16 residues. Germline loops: CDR1 SEHNR, CDR2 FQNEAQ (reference sequence). Unmatched junction bases numbered 7, after V lost 3 bases and J lost 1 base.

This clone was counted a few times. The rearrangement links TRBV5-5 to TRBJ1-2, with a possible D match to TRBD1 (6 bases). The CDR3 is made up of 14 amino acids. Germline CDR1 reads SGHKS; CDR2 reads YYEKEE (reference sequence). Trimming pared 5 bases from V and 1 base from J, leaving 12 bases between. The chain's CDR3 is CASRFQGRNYGYTF. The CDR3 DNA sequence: TGTGCCAGCAGATTTCAGGGGCGTAACTATGGCTACACCTTC.

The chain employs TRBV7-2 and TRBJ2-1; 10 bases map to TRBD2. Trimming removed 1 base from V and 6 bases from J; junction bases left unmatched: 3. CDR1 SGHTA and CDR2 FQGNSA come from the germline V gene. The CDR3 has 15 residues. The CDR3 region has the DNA TGTGCCAGCAGCTTAGTACTAGCGGGGAGCAATGAGCAGTTCTTC. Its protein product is CASSLVLAGSNEQFF.

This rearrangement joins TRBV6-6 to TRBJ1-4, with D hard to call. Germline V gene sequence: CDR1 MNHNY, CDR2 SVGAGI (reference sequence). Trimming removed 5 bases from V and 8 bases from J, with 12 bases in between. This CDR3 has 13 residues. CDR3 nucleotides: TGTGCCAGCAGTCGTGACGGGAAAGAAAAACTGTTTTTT. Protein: CASSRDGKEKLFF.

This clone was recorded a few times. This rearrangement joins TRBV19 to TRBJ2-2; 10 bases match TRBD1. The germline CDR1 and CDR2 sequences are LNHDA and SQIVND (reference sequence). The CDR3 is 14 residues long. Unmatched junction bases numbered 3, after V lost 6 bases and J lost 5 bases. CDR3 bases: TGTGCCAGTAGACCGGGACAGGGGACCGGGGAGCTGTTTTTT. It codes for CASRPGQGTGELFF.

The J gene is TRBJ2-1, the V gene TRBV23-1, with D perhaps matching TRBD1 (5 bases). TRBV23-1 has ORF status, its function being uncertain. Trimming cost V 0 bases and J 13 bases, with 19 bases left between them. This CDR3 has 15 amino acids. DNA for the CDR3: TGCGCCAGCAGTCAATCCGTTAAATTTGAGACAGCTCAGTTCTTC. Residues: CASSQSVKFETAQFF.